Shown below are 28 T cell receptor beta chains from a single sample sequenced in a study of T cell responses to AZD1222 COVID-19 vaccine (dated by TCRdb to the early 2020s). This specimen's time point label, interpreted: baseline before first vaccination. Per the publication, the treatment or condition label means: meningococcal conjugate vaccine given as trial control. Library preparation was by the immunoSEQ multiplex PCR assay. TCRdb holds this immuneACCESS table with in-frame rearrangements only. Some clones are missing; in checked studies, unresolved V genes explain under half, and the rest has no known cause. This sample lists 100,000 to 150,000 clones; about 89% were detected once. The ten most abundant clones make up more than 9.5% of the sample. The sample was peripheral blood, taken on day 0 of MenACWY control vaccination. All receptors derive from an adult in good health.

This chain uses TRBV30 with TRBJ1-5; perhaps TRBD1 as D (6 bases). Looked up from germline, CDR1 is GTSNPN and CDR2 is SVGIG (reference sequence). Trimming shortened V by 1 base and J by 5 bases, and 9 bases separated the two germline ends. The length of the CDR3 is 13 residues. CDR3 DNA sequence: TGTGCCTGGAGTGGGAACAGGGATCAGCCCCAGCATTTT. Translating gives CAWSGNRDQPQHF.

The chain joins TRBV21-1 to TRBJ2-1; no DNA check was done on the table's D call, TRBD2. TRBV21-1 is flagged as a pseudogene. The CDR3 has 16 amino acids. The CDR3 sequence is CASSTPGGGGYNEQFF. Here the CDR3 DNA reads TGTGCCAGCAGCACTCCTGGGGGGGGAGGCTACAATGAGCAGTTCTTC.

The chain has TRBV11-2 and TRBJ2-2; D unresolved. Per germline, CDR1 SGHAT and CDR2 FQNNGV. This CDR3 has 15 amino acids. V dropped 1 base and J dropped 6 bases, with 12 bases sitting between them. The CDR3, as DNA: TGTGCCAGCAGCTTAGCCCGTTTGTCCGCCGGGGAGCTGTTTTTT. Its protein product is CASSLARLSAGELFF.

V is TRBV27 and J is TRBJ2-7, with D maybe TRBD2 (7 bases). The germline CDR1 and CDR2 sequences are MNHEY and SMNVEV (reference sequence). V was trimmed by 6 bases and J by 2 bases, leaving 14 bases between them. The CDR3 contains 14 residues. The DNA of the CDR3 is TGTGCCAGCAGGGGGGGGCGCCAGGCCTACGAGCAGTACTTC. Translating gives CASRGGRQAYEQYF.

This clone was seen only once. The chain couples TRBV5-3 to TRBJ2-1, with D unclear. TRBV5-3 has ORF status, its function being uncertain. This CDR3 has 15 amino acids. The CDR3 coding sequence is TGTTTGTTCTTTTTAGAGCGCTTCTCCTACAATGAGCAGTTCTTC. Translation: CLFFLERFSYNEQFF.

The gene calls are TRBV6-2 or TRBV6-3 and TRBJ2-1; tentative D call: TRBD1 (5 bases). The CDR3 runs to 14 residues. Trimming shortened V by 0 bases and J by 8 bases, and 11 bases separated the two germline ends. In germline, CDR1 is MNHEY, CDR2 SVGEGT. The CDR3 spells CASSYSSRVYEQFF. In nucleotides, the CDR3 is TGTGCCAGCAGTTACTCGAGCAGGGTCTATGAGCAGTTCTTC.

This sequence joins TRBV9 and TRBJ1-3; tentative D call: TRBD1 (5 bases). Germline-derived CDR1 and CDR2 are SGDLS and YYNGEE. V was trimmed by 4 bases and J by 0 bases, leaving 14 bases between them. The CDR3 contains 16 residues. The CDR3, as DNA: TGTGCCAGCAGCCCCCGACAGACGAGCTCTGGAAACACCATATATTTT. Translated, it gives CASSPRQTSSGNTIYF.

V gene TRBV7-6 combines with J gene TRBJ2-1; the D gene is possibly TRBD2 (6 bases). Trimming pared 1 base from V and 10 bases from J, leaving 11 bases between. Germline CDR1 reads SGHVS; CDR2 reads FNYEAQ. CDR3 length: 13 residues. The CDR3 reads CASSLGGVVEQFF. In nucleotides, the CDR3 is TGTGCCAGCAGCTTAGGGGGGGTAGTCGAGCAGTTCTTC.

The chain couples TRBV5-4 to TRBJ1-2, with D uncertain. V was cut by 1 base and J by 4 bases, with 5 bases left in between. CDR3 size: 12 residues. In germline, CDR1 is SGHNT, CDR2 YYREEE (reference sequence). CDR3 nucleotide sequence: TGTGCCAGCAGCTTGTCGACCTATGGCTACACCTTC. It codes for CASSLSTYGYTF.

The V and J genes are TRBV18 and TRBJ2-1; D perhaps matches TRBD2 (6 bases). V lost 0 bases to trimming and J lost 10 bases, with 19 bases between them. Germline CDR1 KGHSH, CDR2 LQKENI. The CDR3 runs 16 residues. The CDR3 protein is CASSPPGTEGGGEQFF. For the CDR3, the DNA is TGTGCCAGCTCACCACCGGGGACTGAGGGAGGCGGGGAGCAGTTCTTC.

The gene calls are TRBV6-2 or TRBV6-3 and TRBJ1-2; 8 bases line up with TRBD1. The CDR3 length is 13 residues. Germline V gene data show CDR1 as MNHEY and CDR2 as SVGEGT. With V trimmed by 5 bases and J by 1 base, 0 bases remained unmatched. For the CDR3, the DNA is TGTGCCAGCAGTGGACAGGGTAACTATGGCTACACCTTC. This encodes CASSGQGNYGYTF.

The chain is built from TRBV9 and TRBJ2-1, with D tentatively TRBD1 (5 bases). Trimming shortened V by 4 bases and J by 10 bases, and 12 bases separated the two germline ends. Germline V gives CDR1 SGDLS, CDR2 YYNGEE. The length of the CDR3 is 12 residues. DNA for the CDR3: TGTGCCAGCAGCCTAGGGGTATCCGAGCAGTTCTTC. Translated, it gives CASSLGVSEQFF.

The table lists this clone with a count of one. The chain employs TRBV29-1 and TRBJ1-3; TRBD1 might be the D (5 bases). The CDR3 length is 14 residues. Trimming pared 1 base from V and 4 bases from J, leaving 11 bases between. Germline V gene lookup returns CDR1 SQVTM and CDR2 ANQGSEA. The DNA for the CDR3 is TGCAGCGTTGAAGGGTTGGGGCGAGGAAACACCATATATTTT. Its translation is CSVEGLGRGNTIYF.

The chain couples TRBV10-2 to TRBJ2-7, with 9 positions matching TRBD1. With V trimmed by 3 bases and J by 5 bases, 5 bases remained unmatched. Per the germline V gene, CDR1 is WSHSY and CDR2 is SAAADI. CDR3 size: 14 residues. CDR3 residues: CASSEGTGTDEQYF. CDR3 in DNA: TGCGCCAGCAGTGAAGGGACAGGGACGGACGAGCAGTACTTC.

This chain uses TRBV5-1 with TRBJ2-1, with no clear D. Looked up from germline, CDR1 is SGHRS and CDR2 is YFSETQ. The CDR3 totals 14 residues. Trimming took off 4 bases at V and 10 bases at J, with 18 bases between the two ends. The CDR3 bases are TGCGCCAGCAGCCCCGATCTGGTGGTTCGGGAGCAGTTCTTC. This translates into CASSPDLVVREQFF. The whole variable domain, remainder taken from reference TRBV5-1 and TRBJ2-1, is KAGVTQTPRYLIKTRGQQVTLSCSPISGHRSVSWYQQTPGQGLQFLFEYFSETQRNKGNFPGRFSGRQFSNSRSEMNVSTLELGDSALYLCASSPDLVVREQFFGPGTRLTVL.

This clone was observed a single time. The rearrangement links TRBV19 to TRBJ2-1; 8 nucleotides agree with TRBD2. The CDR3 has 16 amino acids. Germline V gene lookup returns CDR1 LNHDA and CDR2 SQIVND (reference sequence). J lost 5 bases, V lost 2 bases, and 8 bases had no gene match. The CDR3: CASSIRDGGAHNEQFF. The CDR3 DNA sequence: TGTGCCAGTAGTATAAGGGACGGGGGGGCCCACAATGAGCAGTTCTTC.

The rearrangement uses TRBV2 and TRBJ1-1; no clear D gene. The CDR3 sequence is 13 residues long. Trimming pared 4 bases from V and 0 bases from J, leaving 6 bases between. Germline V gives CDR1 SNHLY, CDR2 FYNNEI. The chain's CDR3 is CASSAQLNTEAFF. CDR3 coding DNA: TGTGCCAGCAGTGCACAGTTGAACACTGAAGCTTTCTTT.

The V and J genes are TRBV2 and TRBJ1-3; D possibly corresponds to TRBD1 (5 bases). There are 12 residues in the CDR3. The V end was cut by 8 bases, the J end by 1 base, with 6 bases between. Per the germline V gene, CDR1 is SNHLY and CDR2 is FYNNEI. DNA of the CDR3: TGTGCCAGCGGGGGATCTGGAAACACCATATATTTT. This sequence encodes CASGGSGNTIYF.

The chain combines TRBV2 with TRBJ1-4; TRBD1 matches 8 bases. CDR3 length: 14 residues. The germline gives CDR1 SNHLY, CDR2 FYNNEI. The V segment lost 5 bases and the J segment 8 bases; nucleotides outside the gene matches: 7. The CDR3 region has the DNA TGTGCCAGCAGTCGGGACAGGAGGGAGGAAAAACTGTTTTTT. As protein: CASSRDRREEKLFF.

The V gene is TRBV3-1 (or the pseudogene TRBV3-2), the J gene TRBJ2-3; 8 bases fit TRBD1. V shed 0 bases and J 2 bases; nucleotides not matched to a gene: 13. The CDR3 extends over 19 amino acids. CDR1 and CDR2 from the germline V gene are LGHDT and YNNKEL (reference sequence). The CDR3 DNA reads TGTGCCAGCAGCCAAGATACCCCCCGGACAGGGAGATCCACAGATACGCAGTATTTT. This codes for CASSQDTPRTGRSTDTQYF.

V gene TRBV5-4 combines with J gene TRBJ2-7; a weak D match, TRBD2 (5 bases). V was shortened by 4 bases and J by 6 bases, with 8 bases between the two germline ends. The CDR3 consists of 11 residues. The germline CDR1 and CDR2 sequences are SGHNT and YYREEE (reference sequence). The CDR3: CASSLEGEQYF. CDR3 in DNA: TGTGCCAGCAGCCTCGAGGGCGAGCAGTACTTC.

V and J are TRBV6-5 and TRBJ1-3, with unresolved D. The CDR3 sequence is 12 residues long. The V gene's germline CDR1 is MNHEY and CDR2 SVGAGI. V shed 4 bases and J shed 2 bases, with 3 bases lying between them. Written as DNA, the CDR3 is TGTGCCAGCAGTTCAACTGGAAACACCATATATTTT. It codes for CASSSTGNTIYF.

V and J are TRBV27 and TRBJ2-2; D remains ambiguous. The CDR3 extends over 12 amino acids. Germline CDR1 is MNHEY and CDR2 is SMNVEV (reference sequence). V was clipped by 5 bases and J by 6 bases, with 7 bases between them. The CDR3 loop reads CASSHGSGELFF. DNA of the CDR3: TGTGCCAGCAGTCATGGATCCGGGGAGCTGTTTTTT.

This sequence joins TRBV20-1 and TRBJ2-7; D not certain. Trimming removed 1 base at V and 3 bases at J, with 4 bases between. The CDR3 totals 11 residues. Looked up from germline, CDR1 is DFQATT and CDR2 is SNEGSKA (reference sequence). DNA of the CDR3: TGCAGTGCTAGAGTGAACTACGAGCAGTACTTC. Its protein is CSARVNYEQYF.

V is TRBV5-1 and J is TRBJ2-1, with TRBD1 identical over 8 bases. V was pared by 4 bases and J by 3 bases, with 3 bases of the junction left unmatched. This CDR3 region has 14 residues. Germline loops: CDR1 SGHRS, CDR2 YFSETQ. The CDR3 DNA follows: TGCGCCAGCAGCGTGGGACAGGACTACAATGAGCAGTTCTTC. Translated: CASSVGQDYNEQFF.

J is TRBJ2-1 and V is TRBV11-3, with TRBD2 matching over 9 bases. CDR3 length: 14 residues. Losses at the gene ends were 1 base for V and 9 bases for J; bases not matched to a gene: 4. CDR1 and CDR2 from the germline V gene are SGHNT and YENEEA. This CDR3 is CASSLAAGGPEQFF. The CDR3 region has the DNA TGTGCCAGCAGCTTAGCAGCGGGAGGTCCTGAGCAGTTCTTC.

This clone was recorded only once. CDR3 nucleotide sequence: TGCAGCGTGAAGGGACAGGCGAACACTGAAGCTTTCTTT. This sequence encodes CSVKGQANTEAFF. This chain uses TRBV29-1 with TRBJ1-1, with 8 bases lining up with TRBD1. V lost 6 bases and J lost 1; bases outside the gene matches: 4. The CDR3 loop spans 13 amino acids. From germline, CDR1 is SQVTM and CDR2 ANQGSEA.

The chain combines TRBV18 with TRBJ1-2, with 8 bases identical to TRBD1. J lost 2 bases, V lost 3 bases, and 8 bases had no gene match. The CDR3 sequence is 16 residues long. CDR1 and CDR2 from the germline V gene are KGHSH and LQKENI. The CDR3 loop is CASSPLGQGGNYGYTF. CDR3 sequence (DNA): TGTGCCAGCTCACCTCTAGGACAGGGAGGAAACTATGGCTACACCTTC.